This TCR beta chain was found in a study of cytomegalovirus exposure and HLA in healthy donors (dated by TCRdb to 2016 to 2017). Regarding the study in general: In an earlier analysis of some 550 of the donors, less than 350 Gb of sequence data and roughly 100 million unique TCR beta sequences from approximately 180 million T cells were reported. Donor age, sex, ethnicity and CMV serostatus were compiled alongside the repertoire data. Among the approximately 400 genotyped donors, around 81% belonged to the genetic ancestry cluster associated with self-reported Caucasian donors. In the later analysis, no new phenotypic data were used to find candidate immune exposures; instead, reliance was placed on TCR beta sequences and their occurrence across donors. Five DR-DQ haplotypes were handled as single units for association and clustering because linkage in the cohort was strong. A separate validation cohort of approximately 130 different subjects was used in addition to the 666-subject first cohort. In an earlier analysis of over 550 of the donors, high-throughput TCR beta sequencing was used to judge whether each TCR beta V gene segment behaved as functional or pseudogenic. The number of typed donors differed by locus: 629-630 for A, B, C, DRB1 and DQB1; 500 to 550 for DQA1; 606 for DPA1; and 450 to 480 for DPB1. A later genetic analysis used genome-wide SNP genotypes for about three fifths of the 666 donors, treating that subset as a discovery cohort. To predict cytomegalovirus infection status, the study brought together high-throughput TCR immunosequencing, statistical association of individual TCRs with disease status, and machine learning. The study aimed to test whether signatures of past pathogen exposure could be identified by cataloging public T cell receptors. Every discovery cohort repertoire had been produced on one sequencing platform. HLA typing covered class I and class II loci at four-digit resolution. An early release that covered about 600 HLA-typed donors contained about 290 gigabases of sequencing data and 70 million to 100 million unique TCR sequences. A later analysis re-analyzed previously published TCR beta repertoires from about 730 donors and added high-resolution HLA genotyping to study TCR occurrence patterns. The T cell repertoires of about 700 subjects were profiled by immunosequencing and related to cytomegalovirus serostatus. Among over 350 genotyped donors of the cohort, an average of around 240,000 unique TCR beta nucleotide sequences were sequenced per donor, roughly 20% of them non-productive.

What the work shows at the level of the full study, not this receptor alone: Because counts were too low, about 18 rarely observed V segments, including chromosome 9 orphons, were excluded from the earlier analysis of 587 of the donors. In the study, approximately 150 TCR beta chains were listed as associated with cytomegalovirus. The classifier was reported to diagnose cytomegalovirus status with high specificity and sensitivity in both the original cohort and the validation cohort. The authors suggested that the approach could potentially be generalized to other disease states and immunological phenotypes. A group of highly shared sequence variants was considered likely to be a technical artifact of the sequencing pipeline. A few of the identified cytomegalovirus-associated TCR beta chains were confirmed in vitro to be specific for cytomegalovirus antigens. Correlated functional status among segregating V segments might reflect linkage disequilibrium, but an unknown experimental factor could not be ruled out. Most TCR sequences were observed very rarely across donors, whereas some public TCRs were present in many individuals. Immune exposure information for the cohort was limited to CMV serostatus. According to a later genetic analysis, donors in an Asian-associated ancestry cluster had fewer N-insertions in productive TCRs than the roughly 660-donor mean. According to a later analysis, TCR association rates differed among HLA loci, with DRB1 alleles showing the most associated TCRs and HLA-C alleles showing the fewest. A later analysis reported that several top co-occurrence clusters appeared linked to parvovirus B19, influenza, CMV and Epstein-Barr virus. This cohort had only TCR beta chains sequenced, and the lack of alpha or paired-chain data limited which features could be detected. Roughly uniform sequencing depth across donors was assumed in presence/absence analyses, although this assumption may not hold. When HLA alleles, especially DR and DQ, strongly co-occurred, attributing TCR associations to individual alleles was difficult. An association between a missense DCLRE1C variant and V-gene and J-gene trimming of TCR beta chains was found in a later genetic analysis and replicated in an independent cohort. Because HLA typing was unavailable for some donors at each locus, only the typed subset was used in association tests. A later analysis found that most CMV-associated TCR beta chains appeared HLA-restricted, with HLA associations seemingly driven largely by CMV exposure. An earlier analysis of 587 of the donors showed that most TCR beta V segments appeared in productive rearrangements either about 90% or about 30% of the time, which broadly matched IMGT annotations. A later analysis found that HLA-associated TCR beta chains were more clonally expanded and had lower generation probabilities than equally common non-associated chains. In a later analysis, 16,951 TCR beta sequences were associated with specific HLA alleles at a false discovery rate of 0.05. A further reported finding was that TCR beta sequences accurately predicted the HLA-A and HLA-B alleles for most subjects in the first cohort.

The library relied on the immunoSEQ multiplex PCR assay. For the multiplex PCR, a mixture combining 60 forward primers for TCR Vbeta segments and 13 reverse primers for TCR Jbeta segments was used. The CDR3 region of rearranged TCR beta genes was amplified from genomic DNA with a multiplex PCR assay. On the Illumina HiSeq System, the amplified TCR beta libraries were sequenced as 87-base-pair reads. The paper's processing steps were these. In a later analysis, around 80 million unique TCR beta chains were counted across the 650 to 700 repertoires, and roughly 10 million of these chains were shared by at least two donors. Raw reads were error-corrected and collapsed into unique sequences by a nearest-neighbor algorithm in which closely related sequences were merged to remove PCR and sequencing errors. To assign V, D and J gene segments, CDR3 sequences were aligned to IMGT reference sequences. For a sequence to be retained, at least a six-nucleotide match to both a V gene segment and a J gene segment was required. A rearrangement was called productive if the CDR3 had no stop codons and remained in frame with V and J, and every other rearrangement was called non-productive. Following IMGT convention, CDR3 was defined as the stretch from the second conserved V-encoded cysteine up to the conserved J-encoded phenylalanine. Sequences without an unambiguous match to a single V gene segment were excluded from the earlier analysis of several hundred of the donors. An earlier analysis of some 610 of the donors called V segments functional above 56.7% productive rearrangements and segregating when the between-donor standard deviation exceeded 5%. A statistical classification framework was built to diagnose cytomegalovirus status from the catalog of TCR beta chain sequences. In a later analysis, V and J genes were assigned by comparing TCR nucleotide sequences against IMGT/GENE-DB human TR gene sequences. The TCRdist pipeline was used in a later analysis to assign CDR3 sequences and most-parsimonious VDJ recombination scenarios. In a later analysis, each TCR beta chain was defined by its CDR3 amino acid sequence together with its V-gene family, and reads without a unique V-gene family were excluded. As a way to deal with suspected cross-contamination and a sequencing artifact, a later analysis dropped 640 or so nucleotide sequences that were highly shared and had low generation probability. For each public chain, a later analysis derived a clonal expansion index from normalized ranks of inferred template counts within each repertoire. In a later analysis, generation probabilities were computed with a VDJ recombination model fitted to out-of-frame rearrangements, and the resulting probabilities were checked against IGoR. In a later analysis, hypergeometric tests were used to score TCR-TCR, TCR-HLA and TCR-CMV co-occurrence, with a repertoire-size bias correction applied to TCR pairs. In a later analysis, false discovery rates were estimated by permuting HLA or CMV assignments 20 times. In a later analysis, co-occurring TCRs were grouped using DBSCAN, with TCRdist sequence similarity added in when clustering inside HLA-allele-positive subsets. Repertoires with fewer than 30,000 or more than 120,000 public chains, plus five repertoires with anomalous nucleotide sharing, were excluded from co-occurrence clustering. TCRdb took this table from immuneACCESS and kept in-frame rearrangements with V and J called. Such tables lack part of the clones; where checked against another copy, unresolved V genes explain under half of the gap, and the rest is unexplained. Clone size and the V and J calls come from that table; the DNA yielded D and trimming. The table for this sample lists roughly 150,000 clones; approximately 71% of them were counted only once. The ten top clones hold more than 9% of the sample.

The cohort was made up of 666 healthy bone marrow donors. All cohort members were sampled while nominally healthy, although unrecorded immune exposures were likely present. The donor tested CMV seropositive and was one of the 289 seropositive cohort members. A peripheral blood sample was provided by each donor, and peripheral blood mononuclear cells were used for TCR beta sequencing. Genomic DNA extraction from the blood cell samples was performed with the Qiagen DNeasy Blood Extraction Kit. To note about this clone: Its specific antigen is unknown. One base away there is no much larger clone; base qualities are not given.

The TCR sequence derives from a man aged 30 to 45 in good health and CMV-seropositive. Sequences were obtained from PBMCs.

The sequenced DNA is TGTGCCAGCAGCTTAGCACGACAGGGGAGGGACACTGAAGCTTTCTTT. Protein translation: CASSLARQGRDTEAFF. The V and J segments used are TRBV7-9 and TRBJ1-1; TRBD1 agrees with 8 junctional bases. The CDR3 spans 16 residues, from the cysteine through the phenylalanine. Only the CDR3 DNA is retained, 48 bases long and in frame from the first base. V ends up 0 bases short and J 3 bases short, with an unmatched junction base count of 6. Sequences SEHNR (CDR1) and FQNEAQ (CDR2) are obtained from the germline V gene (reference sequence).